This record looks at one T cell receptor beta chain sequence and its context. Looked up from germline, CDR1 is SGDLS and CDR2 is YYNGEE. The CDR3 contains 15 residues. Trimming cost V 4 bases and J 4 bases, with 18 bases left between them. This entry comes from a study of blood T cell repertoires in COVID-19. Study-level information: Sources were T cells, B-cell-depleted T cells, or PBMCs; the material itself was cDNA or gDNA.

Profiling relied on immunoSEQ multiplex PCR, and the TCRdb table lists in-frame clones only, not all of them. The repertoire has 110,000 or so clones, over 80% of them found once; the top ten carry approximately 4.5%. The sample consisted of peripheral blood. This receptor was obtained from a woman aged 45-65 years with acute or convalescent COVID-19. This chain uses TRBV9 with TRBJ2-7; D ambiguous. This CDR3 reads CASSPTPSGTYEQYF. For the CDR3, the DNA is TGTGCCAGCAGCCCGACTCCCTCTGGCACGTACGAGCAGTACTTC.